Each of the 21 T cell receptor beta chains below was sequenced from the same sample in a study of T cell clones after liver transplantation. Assay used: immunoSEQ multiplex PCR; TCRdb lists only in-frame clones, some missing. The sample comprises 68,000 or so clones, 80% to 95% of which are singletons, and over 0.9% rests with the top ten. This specimen consisted of CD4+ T cells from blood, obtained nearly 26 months after liver transplant. Every receptor here comes from a human patient who received a liver transplant. T cells may partly derive from the graft donor.

The CDR3 DNA is TGCGCCAGCAGCTCAGCTCCTGCAGCCTCCTACGAGCAGTACTTC. It encodes CASSSAPAASYEQYF. This chain joins TRBV5-1 and TRBJ2-7; D unresolved. With 3 bases removed from V and 0 bases from J, the gap between germline ends came to 13 bases. This CDR3 region has 15 residues. CDR1 and CDR2 (germline): SGHRS, YFSETQ.

The chain has TRBV18 and TRBJ2-7; 7 bases agree with TRBD2. The CDR3 length is 14 residues. CDR1 is KGHSH, CDR2 LQKENI, per germline. Losses at the gene ends were 2 bases for V and 1 base for J; bases not matched to a gene: 2. CDR3 sequence: CASSPSSGSYEQYF. CDR3 bases: TGTGCCAGCTCACCATCTAGCGGTTCCTACGAGCAGTACTTC.

The chain is built from TRBV2 and TRBJ2-1; 7 bases agree with TRBD2. CDR3 length: 15 amino acids. V lost 6 bases to trimming and J lost 3 bases; unmatched junction nucleotides: 8. Germline CDR1 SNHLY, CDR2 FYNNEI. CDR3 residues: CASSSGTKVYNEQFF. DNA of the CDR3: TGTGCCAGCAGCTCCGGGACTAAAGTCTACAATGAGCAGTTCTTC.

The V gene is TRBV2, the J gene TRBJ2-7; TRBD2 is a possible D gene (5 bases). Germline V CDR1 and CDR2: SNHLY, FYNNEI. CDR3 length equals 16 residues. Trimming removed 5 bases from V and 0 bases from J, with 17 bases in between. CDR3 residues: CASSRPFGRDSYEQYF. CDR3 in DNA: TGTGCCAGCAGTAGGCCTTTCGGACGGGACTCCTACGAGCAGTACTTC. The entire variable domain, with the rest obtained from reference TRBV2 and TRBJ2-7, is as follows: EPEVTQTPSHQVTQMGQEVILRCVPISNHLYFYWYRQILGQKVEFLVSFYNNEISEKSEIFDDQFSVERPDGSNFTLKIRSTKLEDSAMYFCASSRPFGRDSYEQYFGPGTRLTVT.

Only one count was recorded for this clone. This chain uses TRBV10-1 with TRBJ2-5, with 8 bases lining up with TRBD2. With V trimmed by 3 bases and J by 2 bases, 5 bases remained unmatched. Germline V gene lookup returns CDR1 WNHNN and CDR2 SYGVQD (reference sequence). The CDR3 totals 15 residues. CDR3 loop: CASSDGQRGQETQYF. The CDR3 nucleotides are TGCGCCAGCAGTGACGGGCAGCGGGGGCAAGAGACCCAGTACTTC.

The J gene is TRBJ2-1, the V gene TRBV7-7; tentatively, D is TRBD2 (6 bases). Trimming left V 5 bases short and J 4 bases short, with 15 bases between. The CDR3 is made up of 15 amino acids. Germline CDR1 reads SSHAT; CDR2 reads FNYEAQ (reference sequence). The CDR3: CASSLGEVSYNEQFF. The CDR3 region has the DNA TGTGCCAGCAGCCTGGGGGAGGTCTCATACAATGAGCAGTTCTTC.

V is TRBV21-1 and J is TRBJ2-7; the table assigns TRBD1, which was not confirmed against the DNA. TRBV21-1 is marked as a pseudogene. This CDR3 contains 14 residues. Here the CDR3 reads CASSRLQGVAEQYF. In DNA, the CDR3 is TGTGCCAGCAGCAGGTTACAGGGGGTTGCCGAGCAGTACTTC.

This chain uses TRBV6-5 with TRBJ1-2; D may be TRBD1 (5 bases). This CDR3 spans 13 amino acids. Trimming removed 4 bases from V and 4 bases from J, with 10 bases in between. CDR1 is MNHEY and CDR2 is SVGAGI in the germline V gene. This chain's CDR3 is CASSSDQGYGYTF. Here the CDR3 DNA reads TGTGCCAGCAGTTCTGATCAGGGCTATGGCTACACCTTC.

The chain combines TRBV7-8 with TRBJ2-7; D unresolved. Germline V gene data show CDR1 as SGHVS and CDR2 as FQNEAQ. V was cut by 1 base and J by 4 bases, with 17 bases left in between. The CDR3 length is 16 residues. The CDR3 DNA reads TGTGCCAGCAGCTTAGAGGGCGCAAGCAGGATGTACGAGCAGTACTTC. It codes for CASSLEGASRMYEQYF.

The rearrangement joins TRBV7-9 to TRBJ2-5; possibly TRBD1 for D (6 bases). V lost 5 bases, J lost 5 bases, and 21 bases lay in between. The V gene's germline CDR1 is SEHNR and CDR2 FQNEAQ (reference sequence). CDR3 length: 16 residues. DNA for the CDR3: TGTGCCAGCAGCCTAGATACTAAGACAGGAAGGGAGACCCAGTACTTC. This encodes CASSLDTKTGRETQYF.

V and J are TRBV27 and TRBJ1-2; D is uncertain. The germline CDR1 and CDR2 sequences are MNHEY and SMNVEV (reference sequence). This CDR3 spans 15 amino acids. The V gene lost 5 bases and the J gene lost 2 bases, with 15 bases spanning the gap. As DNA, the CDR3 is TGTGCCAGCAGTCCCTTTGACCGGGCAAACTATGGCTACACCTTC. Its protein product is CASSPFDRANYGYTF.

This rearrangement joins TRBV7-8 to TRBJ1-5; 7 bases are shared with TRBD1. CDR1 is SGHVS and CDR2 is FQNEAQ in the germline V gene. The CDR3 totals 16 residues. J was trimmed by 3 bases and V by 5 bases; bases with no gene match: 10. The CDR3 coding sequence is TGTGCCAGCAGCCGTCAGGGGGAAAGGAACAATCAGCCCCAGCATTTT. This codes for CASSRQGERNNQPQHF.

The V gene is TRBV29-1, the J gene TRBJ2-3, with 11 bases aligning to TRBD2. From germline, CDR1 is SQVTM and CDR2 ANQGSEA. Trimming cost V 5 bases and J 1 base; bases outside gene matches: 5. CDR3 length: 15 residues. In DNA, the CDR3 is TGCAGCGTTAAGACTAGCGGGGCCCGCACAGATACGCAGTATTTT. Translating gives CSVKTSGARTDTQYF.

The V call is TRBV12-5, the J call TRBJ1-1, with D possibly TRBD1 on 6 matching bases. Germline-derived CDR1 and CDR2 are LGHNT and FRNRAP. This CDR3 comprises 14 residues. V lost 7 bases to trimming and J lost 6 bases, with 18 bases between them. The CDR3 loop reads CASAAEGEVSEAFF. CDR3 nucleotide sequence: TGTGCTAGTGCCGCGGAGGGGGAGGTATCTGAAGCTTTCTTT.

The V gene is TRBV5-1, the J gene TRBJ2-5; D might be TRBD2 (5 bases). The CDR3 has 16 residues. Germline V gene sequence: CDR1 SGHRS, CDR2 YFSETQ. The germline V and J ends were trimmed by 3 bases and 5 bases, with 20 bases remaining between them. Here the CDR3 reads CASSYEGNGFGETQYF. As DNA, the CDR3 is TGCGCCAGCAGCTACGAGGGAAACGGATTCGGGGAGACCCAGTACTTC. Together with reference TRBV5-1 and TRBJ2-5, the CDR3 gives the full variable domain: KAGVTQTPRYLIKTRGQQVTLSCSPISGHRSVSWYQQTPGQGLQFLFEYFSETQRNKGNFPGRFSGRQFSNSRSEMNVSTLELGDSALYLCASSYEGNGFGETQYFGPGTRLLVL.

The gene calls are TRBV28 and TRBJ2-2; perhaps TRBD2 as D (5 bases). Germline V gene lookup returns CDR1 MDHEN and CDR2 SYDVKM. V lost 2 bases and J lost 3, with 16 bases in between. This CDR3 is 17 amino acids long. The CDR3 region has the DNA TGTGCCAGCAGTTTAACCCCCGGCGGGTTGTACACCGGGGAGCTGTTTTTT. Translation: CASSLTPGGLYTGELFF.

The chain links TRBV27 to TRBJ1-5, with TRBD1 matching over 8 bases. The CDR3 is 15 amino acids. The J segment lost 7 bases and the V segment lost 2 bases, leaving 7 bases of the junction unmatched. Germline assignment: CDR1 MNHEY and CDR2 SMNVEV (reference sequence). In DNA form, the CDR3 reads TGTGCCAGCAGTTTAATAGGACAGGGAAGCCAGCCCCAGCATTTT. Its translation is CASSLIGQGSQPQHF.

The CDR3 nucleotides read TGTGCCGTATACGGGACTAAAGACAATGAGCAGTTCTTC. Encoded protein: CAVYGTKDNEQFF. The chain links TRBV5-8 to TRBJ2-1, with 7 bases aligning to TRBD2. Losses at the gene ends were 10 bases for V and 5 bases for J; bases not matched to a gene: 9. From germline, CDR1 is SGHTS and CDR2 YDEGEE. The CDR3 extends over 13 amino acids.

Here the CDR3 reads CASSFGGFGQGVSGANVLTF. For the CDR3, the DNA is TGTGCCAGCAGCTTTGGTGGTTTTGGACAGGGGGTATCTGGGGCCAACGTCCTGACTTTC. The chain combines TRBV5-4 with TRBJ2-6; 10 nucleotides align to TRBD1. V lost 2 bases, J lost 1 base, and 12 bases stayed unmatched. In germline, CDR1 is SGHNT, CDR2 YYREEE (reference sequence). The CDR3 runs 20 residues.

The V call is TRBV28, the J call TRBJ1-3; D is ambiguous. The ends were cut back, 2 bases at V and 4 bases at J, with 3 bases in the middle. The CDR3 contains 12 residues. Germline-derived CDR1 and CDR2 are MDHEN and SYDVKM. As DNA, the CDR3 is TGTGCCAGCAGTTTAGGCGGAAACACCATATATTTT. Its protein is CASSLGGNTIYF.

This clone was counted a single time. J is TRBJ2-7 and V is TRBV27, with 9 bases lining up with TRBD2. CDR1 and CDR2 (germline): MNHEY, SMNVEV (reference sequence). V was pared by 1 base and J by 2 bases, with 12 bases of the junction left unmatched. CDR3 length: 18 amino acids. CDR3 in amino acids: CASSLFPKGLAFPYEQYF. The CDR3 nucleotides read TGTGCCAGCAGTTTATTTCCAAAGGGACTAGCTTTCCCCTACGAGCAGTACTTC.